The T cell receptor beta chain described here comes from a study of T cell repertoires in cytomegalovirus infection. Study-wide background: Both recently identified HLA-C-restricted and well-studied HLA-B-restricted CMV epitopes were used in the study.

On this clonotype itself: Its antigen remains unknown.

Germline lookup yields CDR1 SGHTA and CDR2 FQGNSA. The CDR3 has 17 amino acids. V was clipped by 3 bases and J by 1 base, with 18 bases between them. Study conclusions and caveats: The response measured ex vivo was dominated by TCR beta clonotypes (HLA-C-restricted and CMV-specific).

MiXCR, run by TCRdb on the reads, gives a single entry per CDR3 protein. The table records around 430,000 distinct CDR3 sequences, 40% to 50% of them present only once. Source: cultured PBMCs, taken from culture after CMV antigen stimulation. The TCR sequence derives from a human donor in good health (CMV status not recorded). Some clones in this sample may be carry-over from other donors' samples. The genes are TRBV7-2 and TRBJ1-1; D perhaps matches TRBD1 (6 bases). Here the CDR3 reads CTSSFRPGVFGNTEAFF. DNA for the CDR3: TGTACCAGCAGCTTTCGGCCAGGGGTCTTCGGGAACACTGAAGCTTTCTTT.